These 18 T cell receptor beta chains were all obtained from the same sample, sequenced in a study of OX40 agonist ivuxolimab in advanced cancers. The method was immunoSEQ multiplex PCR; TCRdb's version includes in-frame clones alone and lacks a portion of them. The table records fewer than 65,000 clones, roughly 84% of them present only once. This sample comprised CD4+ or CD8+ T cells sorted from blood, obtained in a trial of the OX40 agonist ivuxolimab. Receptors originate from an adult with an advanced solid tumor such as melanoma, head and neck, liver or kidney cancer.

This CDR3 reads CASSLQAGTKYEQYF. The CDR3 DNA follows: TGTGCCAGCAGCCTTCAGGCAGGGACCAAATACGAGCAGTACTTC. The chain uses TRBV5-4 and TRBJ2-7; D is possibly TRBD1 or TRBD2 (5 bases each). V lost 4 bases to trimming and J lost 4 bases, with 18 bases between them. The V gene's germline CDR1 is SGHNT and CDR2 YYREEE (reference sequence). This CDR3 has 15 residues.

The rearrangement joins TRBV27 to TRBJ2-2; perhaps D is TRBD1 or TRBD2 (5 bases each). CDR3 length: 16 amino acids. The germline V gene has CDR1 MNHEY and CDR2 SMNVEV (reference sequence). Trimming cost V 2 bases and J 1 base, with 11 bases left between them. CDR3 loop: CASSLIWGKNTGELFF. As DNA, the CDR3 is TGTGCCAGCAGTTTAATATGGGGGAAGAACACCGGGGAGCTGTTTTTT.

The rearrangement uses TRBV7-2 and TRBJ2-1, with 9 bases lining up with TRBD2. The ends lost 5 bases at V and 1 base at J; junction bases unmatched: 6. Germline V lookup: CDR1 SGHTA, CDR2 FQGNSA. The CDR3 has 16 residues. CDR3 DNA: TGTGCCAGCAGCCTATCGAGCGGGGGGTCCTACAATGAGCAGTTCTTC. It specifies CASSLSSGGSYNEQFF.

V and J are TRBV5-8 and TRBJ1-5; D gene ambiguous. Per the germline V gene, CDR1 is SGHTS and CDR2 is YDEGEE. V shed 1 base and J shed 5 bases, with 7 bases lying between them. The CDR3 covers 13 residues. The CDR3 DNA reads TGTGCCAGCAGCTTGTCCCGAGATCAGCCCCAGCATTTT. Translated, it gives CASSLSRDQPQHF.

As DNA, the CDR3 is TGTGCCAGCGGTACCTCCCCTCTCCTAGTCGGGCTTTACTTC. This gives the protein CASGTSPLLVGLYF. The genes are TRBV6-5 and TRBJ2-7, with D hard to call. Per germline, CDR1 MNHEY and CDR2 SVGAGI. CDR3 size: 14 residues. V was shortened by 8 bases and J by 13 bases, with 27 bases between the two germline ends.

The chain couples TRBV19 to TRBJ1-3; a weak D match, TRBD1 (5 bases). V was shortened by 5 bases and J by 0 bases, with 14 bases between the two germline ends. Looked up from germline, CDR1 is LNHDA and CDR2 is SQIVND (reference sequence). This CDR3 spans 16 amino acids. CDR3 bases: TGTGCCAGTAGTGCCCTAGGGGTGTACTCTGGAAACACCATATATTTT. Encoded protein: CASSALGVYSGNTIYF.

This clone was seen a handful of times. The rearrangement joins TRBV4-2 to TRBJ2-5; tentative D call: TRBD1 (6 bases). The CDR3 spans 14 residues. V was clipped by 3 bases and J by 5 bases, with 13 bases between them. The germline gives CDR1 LGHNA, CDR2 YNFKEQ. The CDR3 DNA reads TGTGCCAGCAGCCAGGGGGCAGGGCGGGAGACCCAGTACTTC. Amino acids: CASSQGAGRETQYF.

CDR3 sequence (DNA): TGTGCCAGCAGCTTGGCTGGAGGGAGTTACTACTCTGGGGCCAACGTCCTGACTTTC. Protein product: CASSLAGGSYYSGANVLTF. The chain couples TRBV5-4 to TRBJ2-6, with D tentatively TRBD2 (6 bases). CDR1 SGHNT and CDR2 YYREEE come from the germline V gene (reference sequence). The CDR3 covers 19 residues. Between the trimmed V and J ends, which lost 0 bases and 0 bases, there was a span of 16 bases.

This clone is medium-sized by share. This chain links TRBV30 with TRBJ1-1, with D tentatively TRBD1 (5 bases). The V and J ends lost 0 bases and 7 bases respectively, with 15 bases between them. The CDR3 is 14 residues long. From germline, CDR1 is GTSNPN and CDR2 SVGIG (reference sequence). The CDR3 sequence: CAWSVEGSRGEAFF. The CDR3 DNA reads TGTGCCTGGAGTGTTGAGGGGTCTAGGGGTGAAGCTTTCTTT.

The chain has TRBV6-5 and TRBJ2-4, with D hard to call. V was trimmed by 1 base and J by 5 bases, leaving 15 bases between them. This CDR3 comprises 16 residues. Germline V gives CDR1 MNHEY, CDR2 SVGAGI. In DNA, the CDR3 is TGTGCCAGCAGTTACTTGCCGAGACAAGGTCAAAACATTCAGTACTTC. It translates to CASSYLPRQGQNIQYF.

The J gene is TRBJ1-1, the V gene TRBV2, with a possible D match to TRBD1 (6 bases). In germline, CDR1 is SNHLY, CDR2 FYNNEI. The CDR3 consists of 13 residues. V was cut by 5 bases and J by 4 bases, with 11 bases left in between. CDR3 sequence (DNA): TGTGCCAGCAGTTTACAGGGTACCACTGAAGCTTTCTTT. Protein product: CASSLQGTTEAFF.

The rearrangement uses TRBV30 and TRBJ1-2, with TRBD1 as a possible D gene (5 bases). This CDR3 contains 14 residues. V was cut by 0 bases and J by 3 bases, with 11 bases left in between. Germline V lookup: CDR1 GTSNPN, CDR2 SVGIG (reference sequence). This CDR3 is CAWSVLFRDYGYTF. The CDR3 coding sequence is TGTGCCTGGAGTGTACTCTTCAGGGACTATGGCTACACCTTC.

CDR3 in DNA: TGTGCCAGCAGCAGGGGACTAGCTGTTGATGAGCAGTTCTTC. It specifies CASSRGLAVDEQFF. The chain links TRBV7-7 to TRBJ2-1; 9 bases map to TRBD2. In germline, CDR1 is SSHAT, CDR2 FNYEAQ (reference sequence). The V gene end was trimmed by 5 bases and the J gene end by 8 bases; junction bases not matched to a gene: 7. This CDR3 spans 14 amino acids.

The chain combines TRBV6-1 with TRBJ2-3, with D possibly called TRBD1 or TRBD2 (5 bases each). Deletions cut 11 bases from V and 11 bases from J, with 17 bases between. Germline CDR1 is MNHNS and CDR2 is SASEGT. The CDR3 contains 11 residues. The CDR3 loop is CAVGETDRQYF. CDR3 sequence (DNA): TGTGCCGTTGGGGAGACAGACCGGCAGTATTTT.

V usage is TRBV18 and J usage is TRBJ2-7, with a possible D match to TRBD1 (6 bases). The V end was cut by 3 bases, the J end by 4 bases, with 13 bases between. The germline V gene has CDR1 KGHSH and CDR2 LQKENI. The CDR3 loop spans 14 amino acids. Written as DNA, the CDR3 is TGTGCCAGCTCACCGTCGACAGGAGGTTACGAGCAGTACTTC. Translation gives CASSPSTGGYEQYF.

This chain connects TRBV5-1 to TRBJ2-5; D is perhaps TRBD1 or TRBD2 (6 bases each). The V end lost 8 bases, the J end lost 2 bases, and 13 bases lay between the germline ends. Germline assignment: CDR1 SGHRS and CDR2 YFSETQ. This CDR3 comprises 13 residues. The chain's CDR3 is CASNGGQQETQYF. CDR3 nucleotides: TGCGCCAGTAATGGGGGGCAACAAGAGACCCAGTACTTC. Variable domain in full (rest from reference TRBV5-1 and TRBJ2-5): KAGVTQTPRYLIKTRGQQVTLSCSPISGHRSVSWYQQTPGQGLQFLFEYFSETQRNKGNFPGRFSGRQFSNSRSEMNVSTLELGDSALYLCASNGGQQETQYFGPGTRLLVL.

The chain has TRBV6-6 and TRBJ1-2, with a weak D call TRBD1 (5 bases). The V end was cut by 6 bases, the J end by 4 bases, with 15 bases between. The germline V gene encodes CDR1 MNHNY and CDR2 SVGAGI (reference sequence). This CDR3 is 14 amino acids long. The CDR3 DNA follows: TGTGCCAGCAGCCAGGTAACAGGAGTCTATGGCTACACCTTC. Its translation is CASSQVTGVYGYTF.

This clone was recorded only once. The CDR3 sequence is CAWDELDTYEQYF. In DNA form, the CDR3 reads TGTGCCTGGGATGAACTAGACACCTACGAGCAGTACTTC. The V gene is TRBV30, the J gene TRBJ2-7; D is perhaps TRBD2 (5 bases). The CDR3 contains 13 residues. Germline V gene data show CDR1 as GTSNPN and CDR2 as SVGIG (reference sequence). V was trimmed by 5 bases and J by 2 bases, leaving 13 bases between them.